Listed here are 24 T cell receptor beta chains from one sample, sequenced in a study of post-analysis software for immune sequencing data. Study-level points and caveats: Controls showed lower frequencies than patients for five TRBV segments, and TRBV5-6, TRBV5-1 and TRBV20-1 were among these.

No antigens are known for them. TCR beta libraries were prepared from cDNA with unique molecular identifiers. TCRdb itself ran the PCR reads through MiXCR, one entry per CDR3 protein. Among some 800,000 distinct CDR3 sequences, about 45% were seen once, and the ten largest hold around 4.7%. What was sequenced was blood. The receptors were gathered from a girl aged 5 to 17 with multiple sclerosis.

This clonotype turned up a few times. V and J are TRBV5-1 and TRBJ2-6; D is possibly TRBD1 (6 bases). Trimming removed 4 bases from V and 0 bases from J, with 14 bases in between. The CDR3 extends over 17 amino acids. The germline gives CDR1 SGHRS, CDR2 YFSETQ. This CDR3 is CASSPGTLDSGANVLTF. In DNA form, the CDR3 reads TGCGCCAGCAGCCCCGGGACATTAGACTCTGGGGCCAACGTCCTGACTTTC.

The V and J genes are TRBV7-9 and TRBJ2-3; D possibly corresponds to TRBD2 (5 bases). The CDR3 is 16 amino acids. Trimming left V 4 bases short and J 2 bases short, with 16 bases between. Germline V gene data show CDR1 as SEHNR and CDR2 as FQNEAQ (reference sequence). CDR3 in amino acids: CASSSRLPESTDTQYF. The DNA for the CDR3 is TGTGCCAGCAGCTCCCGACTACCCGAGTCCACAGATACGCAGTATTTT. Filled out from reference TRBV7-9 and TRBJ2-3, the complete variable domain reads DTGVSQNPRHKITKRGQNVTFRCDPISEHNRLYWYRQTLGQGPEFLTYFQNEAQLEKSRLLSDRFSAERPKGSFSTLEIQRTEQGDSAMYLCASSSRLPESTDTQYFGPGTRLTVL.

The J gene is TRBJ2-5, the V gene TRBV7-9; the match to TRBD2 covers 14 bases. Trimming at V came to 5 bases and at J to 11 bases, leaving 13 bases not matched to a gene. Germline loops: CDR1 SEHNR, CDR2 FQNEAQ (reference sequence). The CDR3 spans 16 residues. The CDR3 loop reads CASSRTSGRRTYEQYF. The CDR3 DNA is TGTGCCAGCAGCCGGACTAGCGGGAGGAGGACGTATGAGCAGTACTTC.

This clonotype showed up just a few times. The chain couples TRBV7-6 to TRBJ2-7; D gene uncertain. Trimming pared 5 bases from V and 2 bases from J, leaving 10 bases between. The CDR3 is 13 residues long. Germline assignment: CDR1 SGHVS and CDR2 FNYEAQ. The CDR3 DNA is TGTGCCAGCAGCCTCACCCGGGCCTACGAGCAGTACTTC. Its protein product is CASSLTRAYEQYF.

The chain uses TRBV12-3 or TRBV12-4 and TRBJ1-2, with unresolved D. V lost 2 bases, J lost 3 bases, and 7 bases lay in between. The CDR3 loop spans 13 amino acids. The CDR3 coding sequence is TGTGCCAGCAGTTTATTAAAAGACTATGGCTACACCTTC. Translating gives CASSLLKDYGYTF.

This clonotype showed up just a few times. The genes are TRBV5-1 and TRBJ2-5; a possible D gene is TRBD1 (6 bases). The CDR3 covers 13 residues. Trimming pared 4 bases from V and 4 bases from J, leaving 11 bases between. Germline-derived CDR1 and CDR2 are SGHRS and YFSETQ. CDR3 bases: TGCGCCAGCAGCAAAACAGGGTTAGAGACCCAGTACTTC. This codes for CASSKTGLETQYF.

The table lists this clonotype with a few counts. The chain links TRBV6-2 or TRBV6-3 to TRBJ1-2; possible D gene TRBD1, 6 bases. Trimming shortened V by 6 bases and J by 10 bases, and 21 bases separated the two germline ends. The CDR3 sequence is 14 residues long. CDR1 is MNHEY and CDR2 is SVGEGT in the germline V gene. CDR3 in DNA: TGTGCCAGCAGCCACAGGGCCTACGGGATGGCCTACACCTTC. Amino acids: CASSHRAYGMAYTF.

V and J are TRBV7-9 and TRBJ2-1, with 14 positions matching TRBD2. V dropped 5 bases and J dropped 6; count of bases not matched to a gene: 6. Germline V lookup: CDR1 SEHNR, CDR2 FQNEAQ (reference sequence). This CDR3 has 16 residues. CDR3 residues: CASSLLTSGRANEQFF. In nucleotides, the CDR3 is TGTGCCAGCAGCCTTCTGACTAGCGGGAGGGCCAATGAGCAGTTCTTC.

V usage is TRBV6-1 and J usage is TRBJ1-2; 9 bases agree with TRBD1. The CDR3 loop spans 17 amino acids. V dropped 7 bases and J dropped 1; count of bases not matched to a gene: 13. Germline CDR1 reads MNHNS; CDR2 reads SASEGT. Here the CDR3 reads CASTPRQGQGINYGYTF. Written as DNA, the CDR3 is TGTGCCAGCACCCCCCGGCAGGGACAGGGAATTAACTATGGCTACACCTTC.

CDR3 sequence: CASSLGTGVSRAASTDTQYF. The DNA of the CDR3 is TGTGCCAGCAGCTTGGGGACAGGGGTTTCCAGAGCGGCTAGCACAGATACGCAGTATTTT. The rearrangement joins TRBV5-5 to TRBJ2-3; TRBD1 matches at 9 bases. J lost 0 bases, V lost 0 bases, and 14 bases had no gene match. Germline loops: CDR1 SGHKS, CDR2 YYEKEE (reference sequence). This CDR3 spans 20 amino acids.

This sequence joins TRBV5-1 and TRBJ2-3; D is undetermined. Germline CDR1 reads SGHRS; CDR2 reads YFSETQ. V was trimmed by 4 bases and J by 6 bases, leaving 12 bases between them. This CDR3 is built from 13 residues. CDR3 loop: CASSTSPLDTQYF. The DNA of the CDR3 is TGCGCCAGCAGCACGTCCCCGCTCGATACGCAGTATTTT.

In this sample, this clonotype turned up a few times. The chain carries TRBV7-9 and TRBJ2-1; TRBD2 aligns across 13 bases. Trimming took 6 bases from V and 9 from J; bases not matched to a gene: 8. The CDR3 is 15 residues long. The germline V gene encodes CDR1 SEHNR and CDR2 FQNEAQ (reference sequence). The DNA for the CDR3 is TGTGCCAGCAGGCGGACTAGCGGGAGCGTTGGTGAGCAGTTCTTC. Amino acids: CASRRTSGSVGEQFF. Variable domain in full (rest from reference TRBV7-9 and TRBJ2-1): DTGVSQNPRHKITKRGQNVTFRCDPISEHNRLYWYRQTLGQGPEFLTYFQNEAQLEKSRLLSDRFSAERPKGSFSTLEIQRTEQGDSAMYLCASRRTSGSVGEQFFGPGTRLTVL.

This clonotype was seen ten or more times. The CDR3 sequence: CASRTGRPGSYNEQFF. DNA of the CDR3: TGTGCCAGCAGAACAGGACGTCCTGGCTCCTACAATGAGCAGTTCTTC. The chain couples TRBV6-6 to TRBJ2-1; possibly TRBD1 for D (5 bases). The germline CDR1 and CDR2 sequences are MNHNY and SVGAGI (reference sequence). CDR3 length: 16 amino acids. Between the trimmed V and J ends, which lost 6 bases and 0 bases, there was a span of 15 bases.

Here the CDR3 DNA reads TGTGCCTGGAGCATGGACAGTACCTACTCTGGAAACACCATATATTTT. Protein: CAWSMDSTYSGNTIYF. This chain joins TRBV30 and TRBJ1-3; TRBD1 is a possible D gene (6 bases). CDR1 is GTSNPN, CDR2 SVGIG, per germline (reference sequence). Trimming removed 3 bases at V and 0 bases at J, with 15 bases between. This CDR3 is built from 16 residues. Using reference TRBV30 and TRBJ1-3 for the parts outside the CDR3, the full variable domain is SQTIHQWPATLVQPVGSPLSLECTVEGTSNPNLYWYRQAAGRGLQLLFYSVGIGQISSEVPQNLSASRPQDRQFILSSKKLLLSDSGFYLCAWSMDSTYSGNTIYFGEGSWLTVV.

There are many counts of this clonotype. The chain combines TRBV7-2 with TRBJ1-2, with TRBD1 matching over 8 bases. The germline CDR1 and CDR2 sequences are SGHTA and FQGNSA. The CDR3 sequence is 14 residues long. V shed 3 bases, J shed 7 bases, and the junction held 7 bases outside the gene matches. The CDR3 bases are TGTGCCAGCAGCTTGACAGGGGAGGACGGTGGCTACACCTTC. It encodes CASSLTGEDGGYTF.

The genes are TRBV29-1 and TRBJ1-2, with TRBD1 matching over 9 bases. The CDR3 covers 16 residues. The germline V gene encodes CDR1 SQVTM and CDR2 ANQGSEA. Losses at the gene ends were 0 bases for V and 1 base for J; bases not matched to a gene: 6. Written as DNA, the CDR3 is TGCAGCGTTGAAGACCCCGGGACAGGGATTAACTATGGCTACACCTTC. Its protein is CSVEDPGTGINYGYTF.

This clonotype was picked up a small number of times. The chain has TRBV20-1 and TRBJ2-5; D remains ambiguous. CDR1 and CDR2 (germline): DFQATT, SNEGSKA (reference sequence). Between the trimmed V and J ends, which lost 3 bases and 2 bases, there was a span of 10 bases. This CDR3 has 13 amino acids. Here the CDR3 reads CSASYGPQETQYF. CDR3 nucleotide sequence: TGCAGTGCTAGTTACGGGCCTCAAGAGACCCAGTACTTC.

V gene TRBV5-1 combines with J gene TRBJ2-5; a possible D gene is TRBD1 (6 bases). Germline CDR1 SGHRS, CDR2 YFSETQ. CDR3 length: 14 amino acids. With 1 base removed from V and 0 bases from J, the gap between germline ends came to 7 bases. The CDR3 DNA reads TGCGCCAGCAGCTTGACAGGGTACCAAGAGACCCAGTACTTC. The encoded protein is CASSLTGYQETQYF.

The chain's CDR3 is CASSLPSWTAEQFF. The CDR3 DNA sequence: TGTGCCAGCAGTCTCCCCTCCTGGACAGCAGAGCAGTTCTTC. This chain joins TRBV12-3 or TRBV12-4 and TRBJ2-1; tentative D call: TRBD1 (6 bases). CDR3 size: 14 residues. V was cut by 5 bases and J by 10 bases, with 18 bases left in between.

This chain uses TRBV6-2 or TRBV6-3 with TRBJ2-1; tentatively, D is TRBD2 (6 bases). V lost 2 bases to trimming and J lost 6 bases, with 20 bases between them. CDR1 and CDR2 (germline): MNHEY, SVGEGT. The CDR3 has 17 residues. CDR3 sequence reads: CASSYPVPGGISNEQFF. The CDR3 DNA sequence: TGTGCCAGCAGTTACCCAGTGCCAGGCGGGATCTCCAATGAGCAGTTCTTC.

The sample holds a few counts of this clonotype. The chain recombines TRBV7-9 with TRBJ2-7, with 16 nucleotides matching TRBD2. The CDR3 is 18 residues long. V lost 1 base to trimming and J lost 2 bases; unmatched junction nucleotides: 5. CDR1 and CDR2 (germline): SEHNR, FQNEAQ (reference sequence). The CDR3 DNA sequence: TGTGCCAGCAGCTTAGGGCAAGGGACTAGCGGGAGGGCCTACGAGCAGTACTTC. It codes for CASSLGQGTSGRAYEQYF.

This clonotype has a handful of counts. The CDR3 protein is CSARDFRSGNEKLFF. CDR3 in DNA: TGCAGTGCTAGAGATTTCAGGAGCGGTAATGAAAAACTGTTTTTT. The rearrangement links TRBV20-1 to TRBJ1-4, with unresolved D. From germline, CDR1 is DFQATT and CDR2 SNEGSKA (reference sequence). The CDR3 loop spans 15 amino acids. Trimming left V 0 bases short and J 4 bases short, with 12 bases between.

A few counts support this clonotype. The chain employs TRBV10-3 and TRBJ2-5, with no clear D. The length of the CDR3 is 13 residues. V was cut by 4 bases and J by 5 bases, with 11 bases left in between. Per germline, CDR1 ENHRY and CDR2 SYGVKD. The CDR3 protein is CAISAKWTETQYF. The CDR3 nucleotides are TGTGCCATCAGTGCTAAGTGGACGGAGACCCAGTACTTC.

This clonotype occurred a few times. The chain couples TRBV6-2 or TRBV6-3 to TRBJ2-7; TRBD1 is a possible D gene (6 bases). Germline lookup yields CDR1 MNHEY and CDR2 SVGEGT. This CDR3 is built from 13 residues. V dropped 6 bases and J dropped 3 bases, with 12 bases sitting between them. The CDR3 is CASRWTADYEQYF. The CDR3 DNA reads as TGTGCCAGCAGATGGACAGCCGACTACGAGCAGTACTTC.